This T cell receptor (beta chain) is drawn from a study of T cell responses to AZD1222 COVID-19 vaccine. Overall study results and limits: Only 5 or 6 AZD1222 recipients were seropositive at baseline. Variant regions that are unmutated are reportedly the target of nearly half of spike-specific TCRs. Mostly white British, mostly female donors; authors suggested clonal diversity may be underestimated. Spike-specific TCR repertoires showed rising breadth and depth after two AZD1222 doses.

Comments on this clone: Antigen specificity is unknown.

Sequencing was performed with immunoSEQ multiplex PCR; in TCRdb, only in-frame clones are kept and a portion is missing. Here the sample spans roughly 100,000 clones, less than 95% being singletons. Trimming shortened V by 4 bases and J by 1 base, and 8 bases separated the two germline ends. CDR3 length: 13 amino acids. Germline CDR1 reads SEHNR; CDR2 reads FQNEAQ (reference sequence). Sequenced here: peripheral blood, sampled on day 0 of AZD1222 vaccination. This receptor was identified in an adult in good health. The chain links TRBV7-9 to TRBJ2-7; D is unclear. The CDR3 bases are TGTGCCAGCAGCTACCAGTATTCCTACGAGCAGTACTTC. Encoded protein: CASSYQYSYEQYF.